A single sample is the source of the 21 T cell receptor beta chains below, sequenced in a study of cytomegalovirus exposure and HLA in healthy donors. PCR used 60 Vbeta primers and 13 Jbeta primers. The table came from immunoSEQ multiplex PCR; TCRdb's copy has only in-frame clones and leaves some out. The table records roughly 160,000 clones, roughly two thirds of them present only once. Input material: PBMCs. The origin of the receptors is a woman in her twenties or thirties in good health and CMV-seronegative.

The V call is TRBV9, the J call TRBJ2-2, with TRBD2 identical over 8 bases. Trimming at V came to 0 bases and at J to 4 bases, leaving 5 bases not matched to a gene. The CDR3 length is 16 residues. Germline values: CDR1 SGDLS, CDR2 YYNGEE. CDR3 loop: CASSVGSSGPTGELFF. The CDR3 DNA follows: TGTGCCAGCAGCGTAGGCTCTAGCGGGCCCACCGGGGAGCTGTTTTTT.

The rearrangement uses TRBV11-2 and TRBJ2-7; 7 nucleotides line up with TRBD1. CDR1 is SGHAT, CDR2 FQNNGV, per germline. This CDR3 spans 14 amino acids. With V trimmed by 5 bases and J by 5 bases, 9 bases remained unmatched. CDR3 sequence (DNA): TGTGCCAGCAGCAAGGCCGGGACAGCCGACGAGCAGTACTTC. This gives the protein CASSKAGTADEQYF.

The chain is built from TRBV9 and TRBJ1-3; TRBD1 agrees at 8 bases. Losses at the gene ends were 4 bases for V and 6 bases for J; bases not matched to a gene: 6. This CDR3 is 14 amino acids long. Germline V gives CDR1 SGDLS, CDR2 YYNGEE. The CDR3 protein is CASSPGQGLNTIYF. The DNA of the CDR3 is TGTGCCAGCAGCCCCGGACAGGGCCTAAACACCATATATTTT.

CDR3 amino acids: CATSRASGRYHEQYF. In nucleotides, the CDR3 is TGTGCCACCAGCAGAGCTAGCGGGAGATACCACGAGCAGTACTTC. V and J are TRBV15 and TRBJ2-7; 10 positions agree with TRBD2. Germline V gene data show CDR1 as LNHNV and CDR2 as YYDKDF (reference sequence). V shed 1 base and J 5 bases; nucleotides not matched to a gene: 5. The CDR3 contains 15 residues.

The genes are TRBV11-2 and TRBJ2-3, with TRBD2 matching over 15 bases. Trimming took 4 bases from V and 4 from J; bases not matched to a gene: 3. CDR3 length: 16 amino acids. Germline CDR1 reads SGHAT; CDR2 reads FQNNGV. The DNA of the CDR3 is TGTGCCAGCAGCTCGGGACTAGCGGGAGGCGCAGATACGCAGTATTTT. As protein: CASSSGLAGGADTQYF.

This clone was observed a few times. V usage is TRBV18 and J usage is TRBJ2-5, with 7 nucleotides matching TRBD2. This CDR3 region has 15 residues. V gave up 4 bases and J gave up 2 bases; unmatched junction bases: 7. The V gene's germline CDR1 is KGHSH and CDR2 LQKENI. CDR3 coding DNA: TGTGCCAGCTCACAAGTGGCGGGAGAACAAGAGACCCAGTACTTC. Amino acid sequence: CASSQVAGEQETQYF.

This chain joins TRBV30 and TRBJ1-2, with 8 bases that match TRBD1. The length of the CDR3 is 16 residues. The germline V gene encodes CDR1 GTSNPN and CDR2 SVGIG (reference sequence). V shed 3 bases and J 4 bases; nucleotides not matched to a gene: 13. CDR3: CAWRALIIGTGYGYTF. The DNA for the CDR3 is TGTGCCTGGAGAGCTCTGATAATCGGGACAGGCTATGGCTACACCTTC.

In its sample, this clone was seen once. The chain has TRBV2 and TRBJ1-5, with TRBD1 matching 7 bases. Germline V gene sequence: CDR1 SNHLY, CDR2 FYNNEI. The J segment lost 2 bases and the V segment lost 6 bases, leaving 7 bases of the junction unmatched. The CDR3 length is 15 residues. The CDR3 here is CASSPDRAGNQPQHF. CDR3 nucleotides: TGTGCCAGCAGCCCCGACAGGGCGGGCAATCAGCCCCAGCATTTT.

The V and J genes are TRBV7-9 and TRBJ1-2; TRBD1 agrees at 12 bases. The CDR3 totals 13 residues. V was pared by 5 bases and J by 8 bases, with 3 bases of the junction left unmatched. CDR1 and CDR2 (germline): SEHNR, FQNEAQ (reference sequence). The CDR3 region is CASSAGTGGGYTF. Here the CDR3 DNA reads TGTGCCAGCAGCGCCGGGACAGGGGGCGGCTACACCTTC.

This clone was recorded only once. This chain joins TRBV7-6 and TRBJ2-1; no reliable D call. V lost 3 bases and J lost 7, with 7 bases in between. CDR1 is SGHVS and CDR2 is FNYEAQ in the germline V gene. This CDR3 spans 12 amino acids. CDR3 sequence (DNA): TGTGCCAGCAGCTTCGCCCTAAATGAGCAGTTCTTC. This sequence encodes CASSFALNEQFF.

This clone appeared a single time. This rearrangement joins TRBV9 to TRBJ1-3, with 8 bases matching TRBD1. Germline V gene data show CDR1 as SGDLS and CDR2 as YYNGEE. J gave up 0 bases and V 0 bases, and 2 bases lay outside the gene matches. The CDR3 covers 16 residues. In DNA, the CDR3 is TGTGCCAGCAGCGTAGGGGGACAGGTCTCTGGAAACACCATATATTTT. It codes for CASSVGGQVSGNTIYF.

This clone appeared once. This chain links TRBV11-3 with TRBJ2-1; no clear D. V was trimmed by 0 bases and J by 5 bases, leaving 11 bases between them. CDR1 SGHNT and CDR2 YENEEA come from the germline V gene. The CDR3 has 15 residues. CDR3 residues: CASSLESTYHNEQFF. CDR3 bases: TGTGCCAGCAGCTTAGAGTCCACTTACCACAATGAGCAGTTCTTC.

V gene TRBV9 combines with J gene TRBJ2-4; 13 bases are a match to TRBD2. In germline, CDR1 is SGDLS, CDR2 YYNGEE. V shed 7 bases, J shed 3 bases, and the junction held 10 bases outside the gene matches. This CDR3 has 17 amino acids. The CDR3 loop is CASAQLAGGPGKNIQYF. The CDR3 nucleotides read TGTGCCAGCGCGCAACTAGCGGGAGGGCCTGGCAAAAACATTCAGTACTTC.

The chain uses TRBV5-1 and TRBJ2-1; the match to TRBD2 covers 8 bases. The CDR3 is 14 amino acids. Germline loops: CDR1 SGHRS, CDR2 YFSETQ. The junction had 6 bases not matched to a gene; V was cut back by 2 bases and J by 8 bases. CDR3 DNA: TGCGCCAGCAGCTTCCGGGAGGGCGTGGATGAGCAGTTCTTC. Its translation is CASSFREGVDEQFF.

V usage is TRBV2 and J usage is TRBJ2-1; no clear D gene. CDR1 SNHLY and CDR2 FYNNEI come from the germline V gene. V lost 5 bases, J lost 2 bases, and 16 bases lay in between. The CDR3 extends over 16 amino acids. The CDR3: CASSPRLRSTYNEQFF. The DNA of the CDR3 is TGTGCCAGCAGTCCTCGACTCAGATCAACCTACAATGAGCAGTTCTTC.

CDR3 in amino acids: CASSLAWTANYEQYF. CDR3 coding DNA: TGTGCCAGCAGCTTAGCTTGGACAGCTAACTACGAGCAGTACTTC. The chain has TRBV7-2 and TRBJ2-7, with D possibly TRBD1 on 6 matching bases. The germline CDR1 and CDR2 sequences are SGHTA and FQGNSA. The CDR3 totals 15 residues. V was pared by 0 bases and J by 3 bases, with 12 bases between.

The chain uses TRBV6-5 and TRBJ1-5, with TRBD1 matching 8 bases. The germline V gene encodes CDR1 MNHEY and CDR2 SVGAGI. The ends lost 6 bases at V and 2 bases at J; junction bases unmatched: 3. The CDR3 is 14 amino acids. CDR3 bases: TGTGCCAGCAGGGCGACAGGGGGCAATCAGCCCCAGCATTTT. Amino acid sequence: CASRATGGNQPQHF.

J is TRBJ2-7 and V is TRBV14, with D possibly matching TRBD1 (6 bases). Germline values: CDR1 SGHDN, CDR2 FVKESK. V was shortened by 1 base and J by 3 bases, with 16 bases between the two germline ends. The CDR3 consists of 16 residues. CDR3 sequence reads: CASSQGEQGFLYEQYF. DNA of the CDR3: TGTGCCAGCAGCCAAGGGGAACAGGGTTTTCTCTACGAGCAGTACTTC.

The gene calls are TRBV11-2 and TRBJ2-3; a weak D match, TRBD1 (5 bases). The CDR3 consists of 17 residues. Trimming left V 5 bases short and J 0 bases short, with 18 bases between. Germline CDR1 SGHAT, CDR2 FQNNGV. Here the CDR3 reads CASSRFIGAVSTDTQYF. DNA for the CDR3: TGTGCCAGCAGCCGGTTTATAGGGGCCGTTAGCACAGATACGCAGTATTTT.

The chain is built from TRBV5-1 and TRBJ2-6, with 9 positions matching TRBD1. V shed 7 bases, J shed 1 base, and the junction held 0 bases outside the gene matches. The CDR3 totals 14 residues. Germline CDR1 is SGHRS and CDR2 is YFSETQ. The CDR3 loop is CASGQGSGANVLTF. CDR3 in DNA: TGCGCCAGCGGACAGGGGTCTGGGGCCAACGTCCTGACTTTC.

CDR3 sequence: CASTADRFDSPLHF. The CDR3 nucleotides read TGTGCCAGCACCGCGGACAGGTTTGATTCACCCCTCCACTTT. The genes are TRBV4-2 and TRBJ1-6; 7 bases line up with TRBD1. The J segment lost 8 bases and the V segment lost 7 bases, leaving 8 bases of the junction unmatched. CDR3 length: 14 residues. The germline CDR1 and CDR2 sequences are LGHNA and YNFKEQ.